A selection of T cell receptor beta chains follows, all from one sample in a study of blood T cell repertoires in COVID-19. The method was immunoSEQ multiplex PCR; TCRdb's version includes in-frame clones alone and lacks a portion of them. Among approximately 260,000 clones, approximately 88% were seen once, and the ten largest hold roughly 10%. The specimen was peripheral blood. These receptors were obtained from an older woman with COVID-19, enrolled during active disease. Both conserved end residues are part of each CDR3. The order of the fields is D gene, J gene, clone size, CDR3 length, V gene, CDR3 DNA, CDR3 protein. The D gene is left open where the match is weak. The listing skips clone size in some rows; elsewhere it reads once, few, many or a size class.

d_call: TRBD2; j_call: TRBJ2-7; clone_size: -; cdr3_length: 15; v_call: TRBV7-8; cdr3_nt: TGTGCCAGCAGCTTCTGGGGGGACTACTCCTACGAGCAGTACTTC; cdr3_aa: CASSFWGDYSYEQYF
d_call: -; j_call: TRBJ2-7; clone_size: -; cdr3_length: 14; v_call: TRBV30; cdr3_nt: TGTGCCTGGAGTGTAAGGACAGACTCCTACGAGCAGTACTTC; cdr3_aa: CAWSVRTDSYEQYF
d_call: -; j_call: TRBJ1-2; clone_size: -; cdr3_length: 15; v_call: TRBV5-4; cdr3_nt: TGTGCCAGCAGCTTTTCGGCAGGGTCCAACTATGGCTACACCTTC; cdr3_aa: CASSFSAGSNYGYTF
d_call: TRBD2; j_call: TRBJ2-5; clone_size: -; cdr3_length: 14; v_call: TRBV11-3; cdr3_nt: TGTGCCAGCAGCCTAGGGACTAGCGGAGGGACCCAGTACTTC; cdr3_aa: CASSLGTSGGTQYF
d_call: TRBD1; j_call: TRBJ2-5; clone_size: -; cdr3_length: 14; v_call: TRBV6-5; cdr3_nt: TGTGCCAGCACTCTGGGACAGTACCAAGAGACCCAGTACTTC; cdr3_aa: CASTLGQYQETQYF
d_call: TRBD1; j_call: TRBJ1-6; clone_size: -; cdr3_length: 16; v_call: TRBV6-6; cdr3_nt: TGTGCCAGCAGAGCTTCGGGACAGAGGAATAATTCACCCCTCCACTTT; cdr3_aa: CASRASGQRNNSPLHF
d_call: TRBD1; j_call: TRBJ2-3; clone_size: -; cdr3_length: 15; v_call: TRBV4-3; cdr3_nt: TGCGCCAGCAGCCAAGACCGGACAGGGTCGAATACGCAGTATTTT; cdr3_aa: CASSQDRTGSNTQYF
d_call: TRBD2; j_call: TRBJ2-1; clone_size: -; cdr3_length: 15; v_call: TRBV7-3; cdr3_nt: TGTGCCAGCAGCTTAAGGGGAGGGACCTCCAATGAGCAGTTCTTC; cdr3_aa: CASSLRGGTSNEQFF
d_call: TRBD1; j_call: TRBJ1-1; clone_size: -; cdr3_length: 12; v_call: TRBV12-3/TRBV12-4; cdr3_nt: TGTGCCAGCAGTGGACAGGGATATCTGGCTTTCTTT; cdr3_aa: CASSGQGYLAFF
d_call: -; j_call: TRBJ1-4; clone_size: -; cdr3_length: 16; v_call: TRBV28; cdr3_nt: TGTGCCAGCGGTGACCGACTACGGACCGCTAATGAAAAACTGTTTTTT; cdr3_aa: CASGDRLRTANEKLFF
d_call: -; j_call: TRBJ1-1; clone_size: -; cdr3_length: 14; v_call: TRBV6-5; cdr3_nt: TGTGCCAGCAGTTACAACAGGGAGAACACTGAAGCTTTCTTT; cdr3_aa: CASSYNRENTEAFF
d_call: TRBD2; j_call: TRBJ2-1; clone_size: -; cdr3_length: 13; v_call: TRBV12-3/TRBV12-4; cdr3_nt: TGTGCCAGCAGACTAGCGGATTACAATGAGCAGTTCTTC; cdr3_aa: CASRLADYNEQFF
d_call: -; j_call: TRBJ2-2; clone_size: -; cdr3_length: 16; v_call: TRBV19; cdr3_nt: TGTGCCAGTTCAAACGGGCTAGCGAGGAACACCGGGGAGCTGTTTTTT; cdr3_aa: CASSNGLARNTGELFF
d_call: TRBD1; j_call: TRBJ2-1; clone_size: -; cdr3_length: 15; v_call: TRBV6-5; cdr3_nt: TGTGCCACCTGTCCTTCCGGGACAGCCTACAATGAGCAGTTCTTC; cdr3_aa: CATCPSGTAYNEQFF
d_call: -; j_call: TRBJ1-2; clone_size: -; cdr3_length: 15; v_call: TRBV11-2; cdr3_nt: TGTGCCAGCAGCTTAGTTTTCCGGCGGGACGGGGGCTACACCTTC; cdr3_aa: CASSLVFRRDGGYTF
d_call: TRBD1; j_call: TRBJ1-3; clone_size: once; cdr3_length: 16; v_call: TRBV6-1; cdr3_nt: TGTGCCAGCAGTGAACTTTTTGGGACAGCAGGAAACACCATATATTTT; cdr3_aa: CASSELFGTAGNTIYF
d_call: -; j_call: TRBJ2-3; clone_size: -; cdr3_length: 13; v_call: TRBV6-1; cdr3_nt: TGTGCCAGCAGTGAAGGCAGGGGAGATACGCAGTATTTT; cdr3_aa: CASSEGRGDTQYF
d_call: -; j_call: TRBJ1-2; clone_size: -; cdr3_length: 12; v_call: TRBV9; cdr3_nt: -; cdr3_aa: CASSVGQGSATF
d_call: -; j_call: TRBJ1-1; clone_size: -; cdr3_length: 13; v_call: TRBV27; cdr3_nt: TGTGCCAGCAGTTCAGGGTTTAACACTGAAGCTTTCTTT; cdr3_aa: CASSSGFNTEAFF
d_call: -; j_call: TRBJ1-2; clone_size: -; cdr3_length: 14; v_call: TRBV2; cdr3_nt: TGTGCCAGCAGTGACGGGAGCACCAACTATGGCTACACCTTC; cdr3_aa: CASSDGSTNYGYTF
d_call: TRBD1; j_call: TRBJ2-5; clone_size: -; cdr3_length: 16; v_call: TRBV6-6; cdr3_nt: TGTGCCAGCAGACAGGCAGGACAGGGGGTGTGGGAGACCCAGTACTTC; cdr3_aa: CASRQAGQGVWETQYF
d_call: -; j_call: TRBJ1-1; clone_size: -; cdr3_length: 15; v_call: TRBV6-5; cdr3_nt: TGTGCCAGCAGTTACGCCGCAGAAGGGGGCACTGAAGCTTTCTTT; cdr3_aa: CASSYAAEGGTEAFF
d_call: -; j_call: TRBJ1-2; clone_size: -; cdr3_length: 12; v_call: TRBV12-3/TRBV12-4; cdr3_nt: TGTGCCAGCAGTTCAGGCCGGACAGAATACACCTTC; cdr3_aa: CASSSGRTEYTF
d_call: -; j_call: TRBJ2-3; clone_size: -; cdr3_length: 17; v_call: TRBV18; cdr3_nt: TGTGCCAGCTCACCACCGGTGGCGGGAATTGGCACAGATACGCAGTATTTT; cdr3_aa: CASSPPVAGIGTDTQYF
d_call: -; j_call: TRBJ1-5; clone_size: -; cdr3_length: 12; v_call: TRBV3-1/TRBV3-2; cdr3_nt: TGTGCCAGCAGCCAGGGGAGTCAGCCCCAGCATTTT; cdr3_aa: CASSQGSQPQHF
d_call: TRBD1; j_call: TRBJ2-7; clone_size: -; cdr3_length: 16; v_call: TRBV18; cdr3_nt: TGTGCCAGCTCACCAGGAAGAGCAGGGGGCAATAGCGAGCAGTACTTC; cdr3_aa: CASSPGRAGGNSEQYF
d_call: TRBD2; j_call: TRBJ2-1; clone_size: -; cdr3_length: 14; v_call: TRBV5-1; cdr3_nt: TGCGCCAGCAGATGGACTAGCGGGAGGAATGAGCAGTTCTTC; cdr3_aa: CASRWTSGRNEQFF
d_call: -; j_call: TRBJ2-7; clone_size: -; cdr3_length: 14; v_call: TRBV9; cdr3_nt: TGTGCCAGCAGCACTTTAGCGGCAGCCTACGAGCAGTACTTC; cdr3_aa: CASSTLAAAYEQYF
d_call: -; j_call: TRBJ1-1; clone_size: few; cdr3_length: 14; v_call: TRBV4-3; cdr3_nt: TGCGCCAGCAGCCAAGACGGGTTGACCACTGAAGCTTTCTTT; cdr3_aa: CASSQDGLTTEAFF
d_call: -; j_call: TRBJ1-3; clone_size: -; cdr3_length: 14; v_call: TRBV28; cdr3_nt: TGTGCCAGCAGCGACAACGCTTCTGGAAACACCATATATTTT; cdr3_aa: CASSDNASGNTIYF
d_call: TRBD1; j_call: TRBJ1-2; clone_size: once; cdr3_length: 15; v_call: TRBV4-3; cdr3_nt: TGCGCCAGCAGCCAAGATCAGGGGGCAAACTATGGCTACACCTTC; cdr3_aa: CASSQDQGANYGYTF
d_call: -; j_call: TRBJ1-6; clone_size: few; cdr3_length: 14; v_call: TRBV4-2; cdr3_nt: TGTGCCAGCAGCCAAGCAGGGCAGAATTCACCCCTCCACTTT; cdr3_aa: CASSQAGQNSPLHF
d_call: -; j_call: TRBJ2-1; clone_size: -; cdr3_length: 13; v_call: TRBV30; cdr3_nt: TGTGCCTGGAGTGGCGGGACCAACAATGAGCAGTTCTTC; cdr3_aa: CAWSGGTNNEQFF
d_call: TRBD1; j_call: TRBJ2-3; clone_size: -; cdr3_length: 14; v_call: TRBV5-1; cdr3_nt: TGCGCCAGCAGCCCAGCAGGGGGTAAAGATACGCAGTATTTT; cdr3_aa: CASSPAGGKDTQYF
d_call: TRBD1; j_call: TRBJ1-5; clone_size: -; cdr3_length: 14; v_call: TRBV5-1; cdr3_nt: TGCGCCAGCAGCTGGGGACAGGCCGATCAGCCCCAGCATTTT; cdr3_aa: CASSWGQADQPQHF
d_call: -; j_call: TRBJ2-3; clone_size: -; cdr3_length: 14; v_call: TRBV28; cdr3_nt: TGTGCCAGCAGGGATCAGCGGAACACAGATACGCAGTATTTT; cdr3_aa: CASRDQRNTDTQYF
d_call: -; j_call: TRBJ1-3; clone_size: -; cdr3_length: 14; v_call: TRBV19; cdr3_nt: TGTGCCAGTAGTATTTCAGGGGCTGGAAACACCATATATTTT; cdr3_aa: CASSISGAGNTIYF
d_call: TRBD2; j_call: TRBJ2-5; clone_size: -; cdr3_length: 14; v_call: TRBV30; cdr3_nt: TGTGCCTACAATAGCGGGAGGGGACAAGAGACCCAGTACTTC; cdr3_aa: CAYNSGRGQETQYF
d_call: -; j_call: TRBJ1-6; clone_size: -; cdr3_length: 14; v_call: TRBV15; cdr3_nt: TGTGCCACCAGCAGAGAGGGCGGGAATTCACCCCTCCACTTT; cdr3_aa: CATSREGGNSPLHF
d_call: TRBD1; j_call: TRBJ2-7; clone_size: few; cdr3_length: 13; v_call: TRBV28; cdr3_nt: TGTGCCAGCAGAGGGGACAGCGGCTACGAGCAGTACTTC; cdr3_aa: CASRGDSGYEQYF